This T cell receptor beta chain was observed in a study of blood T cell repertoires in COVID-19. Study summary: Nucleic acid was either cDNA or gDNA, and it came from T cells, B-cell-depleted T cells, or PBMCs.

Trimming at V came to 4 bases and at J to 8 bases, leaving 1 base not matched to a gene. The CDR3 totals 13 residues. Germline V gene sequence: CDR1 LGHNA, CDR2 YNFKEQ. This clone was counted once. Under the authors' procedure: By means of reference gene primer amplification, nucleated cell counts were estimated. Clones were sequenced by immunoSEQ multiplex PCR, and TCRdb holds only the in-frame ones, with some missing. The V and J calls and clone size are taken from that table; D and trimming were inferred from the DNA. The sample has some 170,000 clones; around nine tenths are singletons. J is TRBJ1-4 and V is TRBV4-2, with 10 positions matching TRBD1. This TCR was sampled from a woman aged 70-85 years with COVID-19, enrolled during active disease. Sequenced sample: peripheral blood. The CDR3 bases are TGTGCCAGCAGCCCGGACAGGGGGGAAAAACTGTTTTTT. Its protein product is CASSPDRGEKLFF.